This record concerns one T cell receptor (beta chain) sequence. No cognate antigen has been identified for it. No base-level quality is on record; no much larger clone is a single base apart. Within the sample, other DNA sequences also encode this same CDR3. The sample originates from a study of control samples from healthy donors and cancer patients (dated by TCRdb to 2020 to 2022). The germline V gene specifies SGHTA as CDR1 and FQGNSA as CDR2. Trimming takes 5 bases from V and 13 bases from J, and the germline ends sit 18 bases apart. Spanning cysteine to phenylalanine, the CDR3 consists of 14 amino acids. The kept DNA is CDR3 alone, 42 bases in frame from the first base. The library relied on the immunoSEQ multiplex PCR assay. TCRdb provides this immuneACCESS table in a form limited to in-frame rearrangements. Some clones are lacking; in checked studies, under half of them reflect an unresolved V gene, and why the rest are absent is not known. The sample includes roughly 59,000 clones, with more than 85% observed a single time. The top ten clones comprise about 1.7% of the sample.

The rearranged chain carries TRBV7-2 and TRBJ1-6, with an unclear D gene assignment. Sequencing used PBMCs. The origin of this receptor is a man aged 40-49 years with colorectal cancer. The DNA reads as follows: TGTGCCAGCAGCCCGGCGGAGTCTCCAGAGCCCCTCCACTTT. This yields the protein CASSPAESPEPLHF.